This TCR beta chain was captured by sequencing in a study of blood T cell repertoires in COVID-19. Study summary: The analysed material was cDNA or gDNA that came from T cells, B-cell-depleted T cells, or PBMCs.

Original processing methods: Estimates of nucleated cell counts were drawn from the amplification of reference gene primers. Method: immunoSEQ multiplex PCR; TCRdb's copy keeps in-frame clones and lacks some. V and J calls and clone size are those listed in that table; D and trimming were worked out from the DNA. Of 250,000 to 350,000 clones listed, about 90% were seen once; the top ten hold around 1.7%. V lost 2 bases and J lost 0, with 14 bases in between. There are 17 residues in the CDR3. Germline CDR1 is LGHDT and CDR2 is YNNKEL (reference sequence). Material: PBMCs or T cells enriched from blood (not recorded which). This chain uses TRBV3-1 (or the pseudogene TRBV3-2) with TRBJ2-1; D might be TRBD2 (5 bases). The source is a woman aged 18 to 35 with acute COVID-19. CDR3: CASSQTKLASSYNEQFF. The CDR3 region has the DNA TGTGCCAGCAGCCAAACCAAATTAGCGAGCTCCTACAATGAGCAGTTCTTC.